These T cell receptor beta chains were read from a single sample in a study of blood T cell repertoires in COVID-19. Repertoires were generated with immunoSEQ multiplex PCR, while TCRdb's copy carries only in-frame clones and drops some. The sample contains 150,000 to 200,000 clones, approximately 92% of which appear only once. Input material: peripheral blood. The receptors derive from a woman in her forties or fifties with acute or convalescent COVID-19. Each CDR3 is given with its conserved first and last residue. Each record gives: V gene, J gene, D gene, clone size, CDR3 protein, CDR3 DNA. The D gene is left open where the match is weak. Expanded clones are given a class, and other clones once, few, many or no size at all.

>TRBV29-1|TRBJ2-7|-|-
CSGSGPGDEQYF
TGCAGCGGATCAGGGCCTGGGGACGAGCAGTACTTC
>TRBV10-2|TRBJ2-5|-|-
CASSPGLVETQYF
TGCGCCAGCAGCCCTGGGCTCGTAGAGACCCAGTACTTC
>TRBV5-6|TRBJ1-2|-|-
CASSLEQGSYTF
TGTGCCAGCAGCTTGGAGCAGGGCAGCTACACCTTC
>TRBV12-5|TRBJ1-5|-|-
CASGWSPQQTVVNSNQPQHF
TGTGCTAGTGGTTGGAGCCCCCAGCAGACAGTGGTTAATAGCAATCAGCCCCAGCATTTT
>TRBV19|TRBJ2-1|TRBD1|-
CASSPTGGPGEQFF
TGTGCCAGTAGTCCAACAGGGGGGCCGGGAGAGCAGTTCTTC
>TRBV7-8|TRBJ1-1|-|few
CASSSDRNTEAFF
TGTGCCAGCAGCTCGGACAGGAACACTGAAGCTTTCTTT
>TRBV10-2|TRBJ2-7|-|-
CASSDGSVGEQYF
TGCGCCAGCAGTGATGGGAGCGTTGGGGAGCAGTACTTC
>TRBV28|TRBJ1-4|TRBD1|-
CASSTPGQGFF
TGTGCCAGCAGTACCCCGGGACAGGGTTTTTTT
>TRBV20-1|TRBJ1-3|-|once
CSASGAAQGGNTIYF
TGCAGTGCTAGTGGGGCAGCTCAAGGAGGAAACACCATATATTTT
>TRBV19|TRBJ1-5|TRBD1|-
CASSGRQGPSNQPQHF
TGTGCCAGTAGCGGACGACAGGGACCTAGCAATCAGCCCCAGCATTTT
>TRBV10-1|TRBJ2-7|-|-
CASRGDSSPTYEQYF
TGCGCCAGCAGAGGGGACTCATCCCCAACCTACGAGCAGTACTTC
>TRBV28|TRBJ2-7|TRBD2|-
CASSLASGTTYEQYF
TGTGCCAGCAGTTTAGCTAGCGGGACCACCTACGAGCAGTACTTC
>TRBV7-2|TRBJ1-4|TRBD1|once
CASSRVGGGEKLFF
TGTGCCAGCAGCCGGGTAGGGGGCGGGGAAAAACTGTTTTTT
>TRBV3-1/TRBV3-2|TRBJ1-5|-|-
CASSQPGNQPQHF
TGTGCCAGCAGCCAACCGGGGAATCAGCCCCAGCATTTT
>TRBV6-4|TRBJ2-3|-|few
CASSEGRGAADTQYF
TGTGCCAGCAGTGAGGGGCGGGGCGCGGCAGATACGCAGTATTTT
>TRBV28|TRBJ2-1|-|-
CASSLGGVYEQFF
TGTGCCAGCAGTTTGGGCGGGGTATATGAGCAGTTCTTC
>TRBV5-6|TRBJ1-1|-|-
CASSLTGNTEAFF
TGTGCCAGCAGCCTTACGGGGAACACTGAAGCTTTCTTT
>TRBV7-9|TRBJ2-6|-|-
CASSPPGANVLTF
TGTGCCAGCAGCCCCCCAGGGGCCAACGTCCTGACTTTC
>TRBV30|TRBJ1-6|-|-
CAWRLRGSSYNSPLHF
TGTGCCTGGCGACTCAGGGGAAGCTCCTATAATTCACCCCTCCACTTT
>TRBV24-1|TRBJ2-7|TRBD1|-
CATSVFGTGAYEQYF
TGTGCCACCAGTGTCTTCGGGACAGGGGCCTACGAGCAGTACTTC
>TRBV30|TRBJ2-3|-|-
CAWNPGTVLADTQYF
TGTGCCTGGAACCCTGGGACTGTTCTCGCAGATACGCAGTATTTT
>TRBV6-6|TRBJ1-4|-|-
CASSYLLQASEKLFF
TGTGCCAGCAGTTACCTTCTTCAGGCCAGCGAAAAACTGTTTTTT
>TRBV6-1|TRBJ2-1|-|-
CASSEYRAPYNEQFF
TGTGCCAGCAGTGAATACAGGGCTCCTTACAATGAGCAGTTCTTC
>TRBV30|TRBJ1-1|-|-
CAWRTANTEAFF
TGTGCCTGGAGGACAGCCAACACTGAAGCTTTCTTT
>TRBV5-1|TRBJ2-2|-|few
CASSPRQTNTGELFF
TGCGCCAGCAGCCCCCGACAGACGAACACCGGGGAGCTGTTTTTT
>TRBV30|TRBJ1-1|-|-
CAWTLTLGGNTEAFF
TGTGCCTGGACCCTCACTTTAGGGGGGAACACTGAAGCTTTCTTT
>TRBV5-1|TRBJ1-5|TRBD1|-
CASSYQGQGAIYQPQHF
TGCGCCAGCAGCTACCAAGGCCAGGGGGCTATCTATCAGCCCCAGCATTTT
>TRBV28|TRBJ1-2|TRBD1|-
CASSLLTGVRGYTF
TGTGCCAGCAGTTTATTGACAGGGGTGAGGGGCTACACCTTC
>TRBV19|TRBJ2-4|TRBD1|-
CASSTDRGRYIQYF
TGTGCCAGTAGTACGGACAGGGGGCGGTACATTCAGTACTTC
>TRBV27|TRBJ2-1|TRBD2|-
CASSDPGLAGVWNEQFF
TGTGCCAGCAGTGACCCGGGACTAGCGGGAGTATGGAATGAGCAGTTCTTC
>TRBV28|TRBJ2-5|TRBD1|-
CASTPGGDETQYF
TGTGCCAGCACCCCAGGGGGAGACGAGACCCAGTACTTC
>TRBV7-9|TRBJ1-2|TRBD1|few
CASSPTGANYGYTF
TGTGCCAGCAGCCCGACAGGGGCAAACTATGGCTACACCTTC
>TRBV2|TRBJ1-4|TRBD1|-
CASSEGGQSNEKLFF
TGTGCCAGCAGTGAAGGGGGACAGTCTAATGAAAAACTGTTTTTT
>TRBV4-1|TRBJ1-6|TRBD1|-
CASSQAAGTVLRRHF
TGCGCCAGCAGCCAAGCAGCCGGGACAGTTCTAAGAAGGCACTTT